This T cell receptor (beta chain) was recorded in a study of blood T cell repertoires in COVID-19. Overall study context: Some COVID-19 samples were acute and others convalescent; all came from the United States, Italy and Spain. Sources were T cells, B-cell-depleted T cells, or PBMCs; the material itself was cDNA or gDNA.

Original methodology: Nucleated cell number was recorded as an estimate derived from reference gene primer amplification. TCRdb's copy holds only in-frame clones and misses some; the assay was immunoSEQ multiplex PCR. From that table come the V and J calls and clone size; the DNA was used to work out D and trimming. The sample lists 40,000 to 55,000 clones, roughly 85% seen once, with less than 5% in the top ten. Germline-derived CDR1 and CDR2 are MNHEY and SVGAGI. This CDR3 spans 15 amino acids. The TCR sequence derives from a woman in her sixties or seventies with acute or convalescent COVID-19. Material for sequencing was peripheral blood. V is TRBV6-5 and J is TRBJ2-7, with 11 positions matching TRBD2. The CDR3 loop reads CVQRTSGLHGGEQYF. The CDR3 DNA reads as TGTGTGCAACGGACTAGCGGGTTACACGGGGGCGAGCAGTACTTC.